These T cell receptor beta chains were read from a single sample in a study of PD-1 blockade in classical Hodgkin lymphoma. Only in-frame clones appear in the TCRdb table, and some are missing; sequencing was by immunoSEQ multiplex PCR. Of about 97,000 clones in the sample, 65% to 85% were seen once. Sequenced material: peripheral blood mononuclear cells (PBMCs), taken at baseline. The origin of the receptors is a human donor with classical Hodgkin lymphoma. The CDR3 runs from the conserved cysteine through the conserved F or W. Fields, in order: V gene, clone size, J gene, D gene, CDR3 protein, CDR3 DNA. A D gene is named only where the DNA matches it firmly. Not all rows give a size; the values are once, few, many and, for expanded clones, a class.

V: TRBV18; size: -; J: TRBJ2-7; D: -; CDR3: CASSNGHGYEQYF; DNA: TGTGCCAGCTCAAATGGGCACGGCTACGAGCAGTACTTC
V: TRBV10-3; size: once; J: TRBJ2-2; D: -; CDR3: CAISVGAGELFF; DNA: TGTGCCATCAGTGTCGGGGCCGGGGAGCTGTTTTTT
V: TRBV18; size: -; J: TRBJ2-1; D: TRBD2; CDR3: CASSPIGGSTINEQFF; DNA: TGTGCCAGCTCACCTATCGGCGGGAGTACGATCAATGAGCAGTTCTTC
V: TRBV7-8; size: -; J: TRBJ2-3; D: TRBD1; CDR3: CASSRTGLTDTQYF; DNA: TGTGCCAGCAGCCGGACAGGGTTAACAGATACGCAGTATTTT
V: TRBV28; size: -; J: TRBJ1-5; D: -; CDR3: CASSLTGGTGQPQHF; DNA: TGTGCCAGCAGTTTAACCGGGGGCACAGGGCAGCCCCAGCATTTT
V: TRBV25-1; size: -; J: TRBJ2-7; D: TRBD1; CDR3: CASSESAGQATYEQYF; DNA: TGTGCCAGCAGTGAATCCGCCGGACAGGCGACCTACGAGCAGTACTTC
V: TRBV19; size: -; J: TRBJ1-1; D: -; CDR3: CASSIASGLSTEAFF; DNA: TGTGCCAGTAGTATAGCTTCAGGCCTCAGCACTGAAGCTTTCTTT
V: TRBV7-2; size: -; J: TRBJ2-7; D: -; CDR3: CASSFSGYYEQYF; DNA: TGTGCCAGCAGCTTTAGCGGTTACTACGAGCAGTACTTC
V: TRBV5-4; size: -; J: TRBJ2-1; D: TRBD2; CDR3: CASSLGGLAGGDEQFF; DNA: TGTGCCAGCAGCTTGGGGGGACTAGCGGGAGGGGATGAGCAGTTCTTC
V: TRBV6-5; size: few; J: TRBJ1-5; D: -; CDR3: CASRMTGNQPQHF; DNA: TGTGCCAGCAGGATGACAGGCAATCAGCCCCAGCATTTT
V: TRBV6-5; size: -; J: TRBJ2-5; D: -; CDR3: CASSPQETQYF; DNA: TGTGCCAGCAGTCCCCAAGAGACCCAGTACTTC
V: TRBV18; size: -; J: TRBJ2-6; D: TRBD1; CDR3: CASSSTGSGANVLTF; DNA: TGTGCCAGCTCATCGACAGGGTCTGGGGCCAACGTCCTGACTTTC
V: TRBV7-9; size: -; J: TRBJ2-3; D: -; CDR3: CASSFPTGSTDTQYF; DNA: TGTGCCAGCAGCTTTCCGACCGGGAGCACAGATACGCAGTATTTT
V: TRBV7-9; size: -; J: TRBJ2-7; D: TRBD1; CDR3: CASSINRGATPISYEQYF; DNA: TGTGCCAGCAGCATTAACAGGGGCGCGACTCCAATTTCCTACGAGCAGTACTTC
V: TRBV7-2; size: -; J: TRBJ2-1; D: TRBD1; CDR3: CASSSDRGGYNEQFF; DNA: TGTGCCAGCAGCTCGGACAGGGGGGGTTACAATGAGCAGTTCTTC
V: TRBV29-1; size: -; J: TRBJ1-1; D: -; CDR3: CSVGGGVDTEAFF; DNA: TGCAGCGTTGGGGGAGGGGTAGACACTGAAGCTTTCTTT
V: TRBV5-4; size: -; J: TRBJ2-2; D: -; CDR3: CASSLAANTGELFF; DNA: TGTGCCAGCAGCTTGGCTGCGAACACCGGGGAGCTGTTTTTT
V: TRBV27; size: -; J: TRBJ1-5; D: -; CDR3: CASSLVGEQPQHF; DNA: TGTGCCAGCAGTTTGGTAGGGGAACAGCCCCAGCATTTT
V: TRBV15; size: -; J: TRBJ2-3; D: -; CDR3: CATSRATTDTQYF; DNA: TGTGCCACCAGCAGAGCGACCACAGATACGCAGTATTTT
V: TRBV18; size: -; J: TRBJ1-3; D: TRBD1; CDR3: CASSPAGQGAGNTIYF; DNA: TGTGCCAGCTCACCGGCCGGACAGGGGGCTGGAAACACCATATATTTT
V: TRBV6-1; size: -; J: TRBJ1-1; D: -; CDR3: CASSEYGTLNTEAFF; DNA: TGTGCCAGCAGTGAATACGGGACGCTGAACACTGAAGCTTTCTTT
V: TRBV18; size: -; J: TRBJ1-4; D: -; CDR3: CASSEGREKLFF; DNA: TGTGCCAGCTCAGAGGGACGGGAAAAACTGTTTTTT
V: TRBV7-9; size: -; J: TRBJ2-7; D: -; CDR3: CASSFSGFEQYF; DNA: TGTGCCAGCAGCTTTAGTGGGTTCGAGCAGTACTTC
V: TRBV5-4; size: -; J: TRBJ2-5; D: TRBD2; CDR3: CANSVSGSVLETQYF; DNA: TGTGCCAACAGCGTCAGCGGGAGTGTTCTTGAGACCCAGTACTTC
V: TRBV9; size: -; J: TRBJ2-7; D: TRBD1; CDR3: CASSDRDRGDEQYF; DNA: TGTGCCAGCAGCGACCGGGACAGGGGGGACGAGCAGTACTTC
V: TRBV2; size: -; J: TRBJ1-4; D: -; CDR3: CATLGGETNEKLFF; DNA: TGTGCCACTCTTGGGGGGGAAACTAATGAAAAACTGTTTTTT
V: TRBV27; size: -; J: TRBJ1-1; D: -; CDR3: CASSWGLNTEAFF; DNA: TGTGCCAGCAGTTGGGGGTTGAACACTGAAGCTTTCTTT
V: TRBV4-3; size: -; J: TRBJ2-3; D: -; CDR3: CASSQGAGPADTQYF; DNA: TGCGCCAGCAGCCAAGGGGCCGGGCCGGCAGATACGCAGTATTTT
V: TRBV6-5; size: -; J: TRBJ1-5; D: -; CDR3: CASSRTDRNQPQHF; DNA: TGTGCCAGCAGCCGCACGGACAGAAATCAGCCCCAGCATTTT
V: TRBV7-8; size: -; J: TRBJ1-1; D: -; CDR3: CASSSTRRPMNTEAFF; DNA: TGTGCCAGCAGCTCGACCCGGCGGCCGATGAACACTGAAGCTTTCTTT
V: TRBV7-2; size: -; J: TRBJ1-1; D: -; CDR3: CASSLYRDTEAFF; DNA: TGTGCCAGCAGCTTGTACAGGGACACTGAAGCTTTCTTT
V: TRBV6-5; size: -; J: TRBJ1-5; D: -; CDR3: CASSTQEVIIQPQHF; DNA: TGTGCCAGCAGCACACAGGAGGTGATAATCCAGCCCCAGCATTTT
V: TRBV10-3; size: -; J: TRBJ1-1; D: -; CDR3: CASTWGAITEAFF; DNA: TGTGCCTCCACTTGGGGGGCGATCACTGAAGCTTTCTTT
V: TRBV10-3; size: -; J: TRBJ2-7; D: -; CDR3: CAATPSYGQQNSQYF; DNA: TGTGCGGCCACGCCATCTTACGGACAGCAGAACTCCCAGTACTTC
V: TRBV18; size: -; J: TRBJ2-5; D: -; CDR3: CASSPLAGETQYF; DNA: TGTGCCAGCTCACCACTAGCAGGGGAGACCCAGTACTTC
V: TRBV6-5; size: -; J: TRBJ1-3; D: -; CDR3: CASRMDASSGNTIYF; DNA: TGTGCCAGCAGGATGGACGCCTCCTCTGGAAACACCATATATTTT
V: TRBV28; size: -; J: TRBJ1-3; D: -; CDR3: CASSFSRGNTIYF; DNA: TGTGCCAGCAGTTTTTCAAGGGGAAACACCATATATTTT
V: TRBV19; size: -; J: TRBJ1-5; D: TRBD1; CDR3: CASSIQGARGQPQHF; DNA: TGTGCCAGTAGTATACAGGGGGCGCGGGGTCAGCCCCAGCATTTT
V: TRBV4-1; size: few; J: TRBJ1-1; D: -; CDR3: CASSQEVRDTEAFF; DNA: TGCGCCAGCAGCCAAGAGGTCAGGGACACTGAAGCTTTCTTT
V: TRBV28; size: -; J: TRBJ1-3; D: -; CDR3: CASVGLRGVGNTIYF; DNA: TGTGCCAGCGTCGGCCTCCGGGGGGTGGGAAACACCATATATTTT
V: TRBV11-2; size: -; J: TRBJ1-5; D: -; CDR3: CASSFQVAQPQHF; DNA: TGTGCCAGCAGCTTTCAGGTCGCTCAGCCCCAGCATTTT
V: TRBV6-1; size: few; J: TRBJ1-1; D: -; CDR3: CASRATTGLNTEAFF; DNA: TGTGCCAGCAGGGCCACGACAGGCCTTAACACTGAAGCTTTCTTT
V: TRBV11-3; size: -; J: TRBJ2-7; D: -; CDR3: CASSLTSSYEQYF; DNA: TGTGCCAGCAGCTTAACCAGCTCCTACGAGCAGTACTTC
V: TRBV10-1; size: -; J: TRBJ2-7; D: TRBD2; CDR3: CASSESTGEGLVGVRNYEQYF; DNA: TGCGCCAGCAGTGAGTCGACGGGGGAGGGGCTAGTCGGGGTAAGGAATTACGAGCAGTACTTC
V: TRBV28; size: -; J: TRBJ1-2; D: -; CDR3: CASSLTGGYTF; DNA: TGTGCCAGCAGTTTAACAGGGGGCTACACCTTC
V: TRBV9; size: few; J: TRBJ1-3; D: -; CDR3: CASSVGGPGNTIYF; DNA: TGTGCCAGCAGCGTAGGGGGCCCGGGAAACACCATATATTTT
V: TRBV7-2; size: -; J: TRBJ2-2; D: TRBD2; CDR3: CASSSEKGLAGAGELFF; DNA: TGTGCCAGCAGCTCGGAGAAGGGACTAGCGGGAGCCGGGGAGCTGTTTTTT
V: TRBV11-1; size: -; J: TRBJ2-1; D: -; CDR3: CASSLSSPDEQFF; DNA: TGTGCCAGCAGCTTATCGTCACCCGATGAGCAGTTCTTC
V: TRBV5-1; size: -; J: TRBJ2-7; D: -; CDR3: CASSLPSSYEQYF; DNA: TGCGCCAGCAGCTTACCTAGCTCCTACGAGCAGTACTTC
V: TRBV11-1; size: -; J: TRBJ2-2; D: TRBD2; CDR3: CASSLAVLNTGELFF; DNA: TGTGCCAGCAGTCTAGCGGTTTTAAACACCGGGGAGCTGTTTTTT
V: TRBV7-8; size: -; J: TRBJ1-1; D: -; CDR3: CASSLGLAKAFF; DNA: TGTGCCAGCAGCTTAGGCCTGGCCAAAGCTTTCTTT
V: TRBV5-3; size: few; J: TRBJ1-2; D: TRBD1; CDR3: CARSMDRGYGYTF; DNA: TGTGCCAGAAGCATGGACAGGGGCTATGGCTACACCTTC
V: TRBV5-4; size: once; J: TRBJ2-7; D: -; CDR3: CASSFVDKEQYF; DNA: TGTGCCAGCAGCTTCGTAGACAAGGAGCAGTACTTC
V: TRBV7-2; size: few; J: TRBJ2-5; D: -; CDR3: CASSLAGEVGTQYF; DNA: TGTGCCAGCAGCTTAGCGGGAGAGGTGGGGACCCAGTACTTC
V: TRBV19; size: few; J: TRBJ1-1; D: -; CDR3: CASSTRWEREGKSTEAFF; DNA: TGTGCCAGTAGTACCCGATGGGAGCGCGAGGGTAAGAGCACTGAAGCTTTCTTT
V: TRBV12-5; size: once; J: TRBJ2-1; D: TRBD1; CDR3: CASAPRDRVHNEQFF; DNA: TGTGCTAGTGCCCCCCGGGACAGGGTACACAATGAGCAGTTCTTC
V: TRBV28; size: -; J: TRBJ1-2; D: TRBD1; CDR3: CASSIGRGPGYGYTF; DNA: TGTGCCAGCAGCATCGGCAGGGGGCCTGGTTATGGCTACACCTTC
V: TRBV4-2; size: -; J: TRBJ1-4; D: -; CDR3: CASSRLPGDEKLFF; DNA: TGTGCCAGCAGCCGACTACCGGGGGATGAAAAACTGTTTTTT
V: TRBV27; size: -; J: TRBJ1-5; D: -; CDR3: CASSPLSSNQPQHF; DNA: TGTGCCAGCAGTCCCTTGAGCAGTAATCAGCCCCAGCATTTT